This is a list of T cell receptor beta chains from one sample in a study of shared clonotypes between healthy human individuals. Sequenced by immunoSEQ multiplex PCR; TCRdb stores in-frame clones only, minus some. The data hold 2 million to 2.5 million clones, with nearly 97% observed a single time. Sequencing was done on a sample of naive CD4+ T cells sorted from blood. These receptors originate from a man aged 18 to 30 in good health. CDR3s include the opening cysteine and the closing phenylalanine or tryptophan. A D gene is named only where the DNA matches it firmly. Only part of the rows carry a size: once, few, many, or a class if the clone is expanded.

CDR3 protein,CDR3 DNA,D gene,V gene,clone size,J gene,CDR3 length
CASTTGLNTGELFF,TGCGCCAGCACGACAGGGCTAAACACCGGGGAGCTGTTTTTT,TRBD1,TRBV10-1,.,TRBJ2-2,14
CASSEAGGTGAYEQYF,TGTGCCAGCAGTGAAGCAGGAGGGACAGGGGCCTACGAGCAGTACTTC,TRBD1,TRBV6-1,.,TRBJ2-7,16
CASSPWGSQETQYF,TGTGCCAGCAGCCCCTGGGGATCGCAAGAGACCCAGTACTTC,.,TRBV6-6,.,TRBJ2-5,14
CASSATGTSPETQYF,TGTGCCAGCAGCGCGACCGGGACTAGCCCAGAGACCCAGTACTTC,TRBD2,TRBV5-4,.,TRBJ2-5,15
CASSYGSVGIPRELFF,TGTGCCAGCAGTTACGGGTCAGTCGGCATTCCTAGGGAGCTGTTTTTT,.,TRBV6-5,.,TRBJ2-2,16
CASSRVPYEQYF,TGTGCCAGTAGTAGGGTCCCCTACGAGCAGTACTTC,.,TRBV19,.,TRBJ2-7,12
CASSHLQGGGPYEQYF,TGCGCCAGCAGCCACTTACAGGGGGGGGGCCCCTACGAGCAGTACTTC,.,TRBV4-1,once,TRBJ2-7,16
CASSPQSFYNSPLHF,TGTGCCAGCAGTCCGCAGAGCTTCTATAATTCACCCCTCCACTTT,.,TRBV28,.,TRBJ1-6,15
CASSEDSPTLNGNTIYF,TGTGCCAGCAGTGAGGACAGCCCTACTCTGAATGGAAACACCATATATTTT,.,TRBV6-4,.,TRBJ1-3,17
CASSRGQGAYEQYF,TGTGCCAGCAGCCGTGGACAGGGGGCCTACGAGCAGTACTTC,TRBD1,TRBV7-2,.,TRBJ2-7,14
CASSQTSSSGSGNTIYF,TGCGCCAGCAGCCAAACGAGTAGTTCGGGGTCTGGAAACACCATATATTTT,.,TRBV4-1,.,TRBJ1-3,17
CAWSVQATDTQYF,TGTGCCTGGAGTGTGCAAGCCACAGATACGCAGTATTTT,.,TRBV30,.,TRBJ2-3,13
CASSFQGTNEKLFF,TGTGCCAGCAGCTTTCAGGGGACTAATGAAAAACTGTTTTTT,.,TRBV11-2,.,TRBJ1-4,14
CASSEVVNTEAFF,TGTGCCAGCAGCGAGGTCGTGAACACTGAAGCTTTCTTT,.,TRBV7-2,.,TRBJ1-1,13
CASSFDSGYEQYF,TGTGCCAGCAGCTTTGACTCGGGCTACGAGCAGTACTTC,.,TRBV13,once,TRBJ2-7,13
CASSVTTSGTGELFF,TGTGCCAGCAGCGTAACTACTAGCGGGACCGGGGAGCTGTTTTTT,TRBD2,TRBV9,.,TRBJ2-2,15
CATSRGQGGYGYTF,TGTGCCACCAGCAGAGGACAAGGAGGCTATGGCTACACCTTC,.,TRBV15,.,TRBJ1-2,14
CASSQTPSGANVLTF,TGTGCCAGCAGTCAAACTCCGTCTGGGGCCAACGTCCTGACTTTC,.,TRBV7-9,once,TRBJ2-6,15
CASSLEGSNEQFF,TGCGCCAGCAGCTTGGAGGGGAGCAATGAGCAGTTCTTC,.,TRBV5-1,.,TRBJ2-1,13
CATSLNGGELFF,TGTGCCACCAGCCTTAACGGCGGGGAGCTGTTTTTT,.,TRBV5-4,.,TRBJ2-2,12
CASSFPTLSSYNEQFF,TGTGCCAGCAGCTTCCCTACCCTAAGCTCCTACAATGAGCAGTTCTTC,.,TRBV7-9,.,TRBJ2-1,16
CASGGIAGGYNEQFF,TGTGCCAGCGGAGGGATAGCGGGAGGATACAATGAGCAGTTCTTC,TRBD2,TRBV2,.,TRBJ2-1,15
CASSQGGGSPYEQYF,TGTGCCAGCAGCCAAGGTGGGGGATCGCCCTACGAGCAGTACTTC,.,TRBV14,.,TRBJ2-7,15
CASSPGWGGDTQYF,TGCGCCAGCAGCCCTGGCTGGGGTGGAGATACGCAGTATTTT,.,TRBV5-1,.,TRBJ2-3,14
CASSEQGPGNTIYF,TGTGCCAGCAGTGAGCAGGGACCCGGAAACACCATATATTTT,.,TRBV6-1,.,TRBJ1-3,14
CASSDPSRGTEAFF,TGTGCCAGCAGTGATCCTTCGAGGGGCACTGAAGCTTTCTTT,.,TRBV6-1,.,TRBJ1-1,14
CASSQGRGERSGANVLTF,TGCGCCAGCAGCCAAGGTAGGGGAGAGAGGTCTGGGGCCAACGTCCTGACTTTC,.,TRBV4-1,.,TRBJ2-6,18
CASSQDYRRSSYNEQFF,TGCGCCAGCAGCCAAGATTATCGGAGGAGCTCCTACAATGAGCAGTTCTTC,.,TRBV4-3,.,TRBJ2-1,17
CASGSRPRAGGLYNEQFF,TGTGCTAGTGGTTCGAGACCCCGGGCGGGAGGTCTCTACAATGAGCAGTTCTTC,TRBD2,TRBV12-5,once,TRBJ2-1,18
CASNLINDTYEQYF,TGTGCCAGCAACCTTATTAACGACACCTACGAGCAGTACTTC,.,TRBV21-1,.,TRBJ2-7,14
CASSEVSGTPGQYF,TGCGCCAGCAGTGAGGTTAGCGGGACACCGGGGCAGTATTTT,TRBD2,TRBV10-1,.,TRBJ2-3,14
CASSSQTSGDIHEQYF,TGTGCCAGCAGTTCTCAGACTAGCGGGGATATCCACGAGCAGTACTTC,TRBD2,TRBV7-9,.,TRBJ2-7,16
CASSKGQGSAFF,TGTGCCAGCAGTAAAGGACAGGGGTCTGCTTTCTTT,TRBD1,TRBV2,.,TRBJ1-1,12
CASSEWPGASSNQPQHF,TGTGCCAGCAGTGAATGGCCGGGGGCCTCTAGCAATCAGCCCCAGCATTTT,.,TRBV6-1,.,TRBJ1-5,17
CASSAGHNQPQHF,TGTGCCAGCAGTGCGGGCCACAATCAGCCCCAGCATTTT,.,TRBV2,.,TRBJ1-5,13
CASSLGLAEVIYEQYF,TGTGCCAGCAGCCTGGGACTAGCGGAGGTCATTTACGAGCAGTACTTC,TRBD2,TRBV5-6,.,TRBJ2-7,16
CASSPLILAGHTDTQYF,TGTGCCAGCAGCCCCCTGATCCTAGCGGGACACACAGATACGCAGTATTTT,TRBD2,TRBV9,.,TRBJ2-3,17
CASSTEGGGNTIYF,TGTGCCAGTAGTACGGAGGGTGGTGGAAACACCATATATTTT,.,TRBV19,.,TRBJ1-3,14
CASSSHRTDQPQHF,TGTGCCAGCAGTTCGCACCGGACAGATCAGCCCCAGCATTTT,.,TRBV11-2,.,TRBJ1-5,14